These T cell receptor beta chains were read from a single sample in a study of cytomegalovirus exposure and HLA in healthy donors. Using immunoSEQ multiplex PCR, the repertoire was profiled, and TCRdb retains in-frame clones only, with some absent. The sample contains 110,000 or so clones, about 83% of which appear only once. The specimen was PBMCs. All receptors derive from a man aged 18 to 29 in good health and CMV-seronegative. CDR3s include the opening cysteine and the closing phenylalanine or tryptophan. The order of the fields is clone size, D gene, J gene, V gene, CDR3 protein, CDR3 DNA. The D gene is left open where the match is weak. Size is omitted from some rows. Given values are once, few, many or a class for expanded clones.

.,.,TRBJ2-7,TRBV27,CASSLVDRLFYEQYF,TGTGCCAGCAGTTTAGTCGACAGGCTTTTTTACGAGCAGTACTTC
.,TRBD1,TRBJ1-4,TRBV30,CACSEDRVREKLFF,TGTGCCTGTTCAGAGGACAGGGTGAGAGAAAAACTGTTTTTT
.,.,TRBJ2-7,TRBV6-1,CASGLHRTYEQYF,TGTGCCAGCGGACTCCACCGAACTTACGAGCAGTACTTC
.,.,TRBJ1-4,TRBV5-1,CASSYAGEPNEKLFF,TGCGCCAGCAGCTACGCGGGTGAGCCTAATGAAAAACTGTTTTTT
.,.,TRBJ2-3,TRBV11-2,CASSLSGGLSTDTQYF,TGTGCCAGCAGCTTATCGGGCGGGCTTAGCACAGATACGCAGTATTTT
.,TRBD1,TRBJ2-1,TRBV13,CASSLSRGPYNEQFF,TGTGCCAGCAGCTTATCCAGGGGGCCTTACAATGAGCAGTTCTTC
.,TRBD2,TRBJ2-3,TRBV6-5,CASGRGTDTQYF,TGTGCCAGTGGGAGGGGTACAGATACGCAGTATTTT
.,TRBD1,TRBJ2-7,TRBV5-1,CASSLAGGQGFSYEQYF,TGCGCCAGCAGCTTGGCCGGGGGACAGGGTTTCTCCTACGAGCAGTACTTC
.,TRBD1,TRBJ2-3,TRBV5-1,CASSLDGTATDTQYF,TGCGCCAGCAGCTTGGACGGGACAGCCACAGATACGCAGTATTTT
.,TRBD1,TRBJ2-7,TRBV5-1,CASSLDGTGMFYEQYF,TGCGCCAGCAGCTTGGATGGGACAGGAATGTTCTACGAGCAGTACTTC
.,TRBD1,TRBJ2-7,TRBV7-9,CASSKIRGHEQYF,TGTGCCAGCAGCAAAATTAGGGGGCACGAGCAGTACTTC
.,TRBD1,TRBJ2-7,TRBV30,CAWMGQGVYEQYF,TGTGCCTGGATGGGGCAGGGGGTATACGAGCAGTACTTC
few,TRBD1,TRBJ1-2,TRBV6-5,CASSSSRTGGYGYTF,TGTGCCAGCAGTTCTTCCCGGACAGGGGGCTATGGCTACACCTTC
few,.,TRBJ1-6,TRBV12-5,CASGFGQNNSPLHF,TGTGCTAGTGGTTTTGGGCAGAATAATTCACCCCTCCACTTT
once,.,TRBJ1-4,TRBV7-9,CASSLAGLQDEKLFF,TGTGCCAGCAGCTTAGCCGGATTGCAGGATGAAAAACTGTTTTTT
.,.,TRBJ2-7,TRBV2,CASSRASYEQYF,TGTGCCAGCAGTCGAGCGAGCTACGAGCAGTACTTC
few,.,TRBJ1-6,TRBV6-5,CASSRSNSPLHF,TGTGCCAGCAGCCGGAGTAATTCACCCCTCCACTTT
.,TRBD1,TRBJ1-1,TRBV27,CASSLGQGQDTEAFF,TGTGCCAGCAGTTTGGGACAGGGGCAGGACACTGAAGCTTTCTTT
.,TRBD1,TRBJ1-5,TRBV7-2,CASSPDRFGQPQHF,TGTGCCAGCAGCCCGGACAGGTTCGGTCAGCCCCAGCATTTT
.,TRBD2,TRBJ2-1,TRBV6-4,CASSDVAGGPNEQFF,TGTGCCAGCAGTGACGTGGCGGGGGGGCCGAATGAGCAGTTCTTC
.,.,TRBJ1-2,TRBV30,CAWRAANYGYTF,TGTGCCTGGAGGGCAGCTAACTATGGCTACACCTTC
.,.,TRBJ1-5,TRBV11-2,CASSSNSNQPQHF,TGTGCCAGCAGCTCCAATAGCAATCAGCCCCAGCATTTT
.,.,TRBJ1-2,TRBV5-1,CASSASGTAYGYTF,TGCGCCAGCAGCGCCAGCGGGACGGCCTATGGCTACACCTTC
once,TRBD1,TRBJ1-4,TRBV5-5,CASSLAGTGENEKLFF,TGTGCCAGCAGCTTGGCCGGTACAGGGGAGAATGAAAAACTGTTTTTT
once,TRBD1,TRBJ2-4,TRBV5-4,CASSLLTGGDGIQYF,TGTGCCAGCAGCTTGCTAACAGGGGGCGACGGCATTCAGTACTTC
.,.,TRBJ1-2,TRBV4-2,CASSQAPGGYGYTF,TGTGCCAGCAGCCAAGCCCCGGGGGGCTATGGCTACACCTTC
.,TRBD2,TRBJ2-1,TRBV27,CASTTPGIAGGPLYNEQFF,TGTGCCAGCACCACCCCTGGTATAGCGGGAGGGCCCCTCTACAATGAGCAGTTCTTC
.,.,TRBJ1-3,TRBV11-1,CASSRGSSGNTIYF,TGTGCCAGCAGCCGGGGGAGCTCTGGAAACACCATATATTTT
.,TRBD2,TRBJ2-3,TRBV7-7,CASSPGLANTDTQYF,TGTGCCAGCAGCCCGGGACTAGCGAACACAGATACGCAGTATTTT
.,TRBD2,TRBJ2-1,TRBV7-9,CASNLGASGIYEQFF,TGTGCCAGCAACCTTGGGGCTAGCGGGATCTATGAGCAGTTCTTC
.,.,TRBJ1-1,TRBV6-6,CASSNPGNTEAFF,TGTGCCAGCAGCAACCCGGGAAACACTGAAGCTTTCTTT
.,TRBD2,TRBJ2-1,TRBV7-2,CASSLGTSGMKFGQFF,TGTGCCAGCAGCTTAGGGACTAGCGGGATGAAGTTTGGGCAGTTCTTC
.,TRBD2,TRBJ2-5,TRBV5-6,CASSLVGRVQETQYF,TGTGCCAGCAGCTTGGTTGGGAGGGTTCAAGAGACCCAGTACTTC
.,TRBD1,TRBJ1-2,TRBV12-5,CASGLVRPGQGAPYGYTF,TGTGCTAGTGGTTTGGTAAGGCCCGGACAGGGGGCCCCCTATGGCTACACCTTC
.,.,TRBJ2-1,TRBV14,CASSQEGWQGWNEQFF,TGTGCCAGCAGCCAAGAGGGGTGGCAGGGCTGGAATGAGCAGTTCTTC
.,TRBD2,TRBJ2-1,TRBV2,CASSELAGRNNEQFF,TGTGCCAGCAGTGAACTAGCGGGGAGGAACAATGAGCAGTTCTTC
.,TRBD1,TRBJ1-1,TRBV6-5,CASGTGSDTEAFF,TGTGCCAGCGGGACAGGGTCAGACACTGAAGCTTTCTTT
.,TRBD1,TRBJ1-2,TRBV2,CASRRGQGNYGYTF,TGTGCCAGCAGGAGGGGACAGGGCAACTATGGCTACACCTTC
.,TRBD1,TRBJ1-1,TRBV30,CAWSGTGGWMTEAFF,TGTGCCTGGAGTGGGACAGGGGGTTGGATGACTGAAGCTTTCTTT
.,.,TRBJ2-2,TRBV5-6,CASSLGPAVNTGELFF,TGTGCCAGCAGCTTGGGGCCAGCGGTGAACACCGGGGAGCTGTTTTTT
.,.,TRBJ1-4,TRBV20-1,CSASGEKLFF,TGCAGTGCTTCAGGTGAAAAACTGTTTTTT
.,TRBD1,TRBJ2-3,TRBV19,CASSWTGHTDTQYF,TGTGCCAGTAGTTGGACAGGGCACACAGATACGCAGTATTTT
.,.,TRBJ2-2,TRBV7-7,CASSLARGTGELFF,TGTGCCAGCAGCTTAGCCAGGGGTACCGGGGAGCTGTTTTTT
.,.,TRBJ1-1,TRBV30,CAWSLMWGRTEAFF,TGTGCCTGGAGTCTTATGTGGGGGCGCACTGAAGCTTTCTTT
.,TRBD2,TRBJ2-4,TRBV30,CAWSVHELAGPPTKYF,TGTGCCTGGAGTGTACACGAACTAGCGGGACCCCCCACGAAATACTTC
.,.,TRBJ1-2,TRBV19,CASSMAAGRGLGYGYTF,TGTGCCAGTAGTATGGCAGCAGGGAGGGGACTAGGCTATGGCTACACCTTC
.,TRBD2,TRBJ2-5,TRBV18,CASSPSSGGLARQETQYF,TGTGCCAGCTCACCCTCCAGCGGGGGACTAGCGAGACAAGAGACCCAGTACTTC
.,TRBD1,TRBJ2-7,TRBV7-7,CASSYGTDYEQYF,TGTGCTAGCAGCTACGGGACAGACTACGAGCAGTACTTC
.,.,TRBJ1-1,TRBV27,CASRSRVVTEAFF,TGTGCCAGCAGGTCCAGGGTGGTCACTGAAGCTTTCTTT
.,.,TRBJ2-5,TRBV9,CASSVDGARLETQYF,TGTGCCAGCAGCGTAGATGGGGCCCGTTTGGAGACCCAGTACTTC
.,.,TRBJ1-3,TRBV4-1,CASSPGRGSGNTIYF,TGCGCCAGCAGCCCAGGCCGGGGGTCTGGAAACACCATATATTTT
.,.,TRBJ2-3,TRBV28,CASSILRDTQYF,TGTGCCAGCAGTATCCTTCGGGATACGCAGTATTTT
.,.,TRBJ1-2,TRBV28,CASSNQGPYGYTF,TGTGCCAGCAGCAACCAGGGGCCCTATGGCTACACCTTC
.,.,TRBJ1-3,TRBV4-1,CAVPFSAAGNTIYF,TGCGCCGTGCCCTTCAGTGCAGCTGGAAACACCATATATTTT
few,.,TRBJ2-2,TRBV10-1,CASPENTGELFF,TGCGCCAGCCCAGAGAACACCGGGGAGCTGTTTTTT
few,.,TRBJ2-7,TRBV4-1,CASSFGDSSYEQYF,TGCGCCAGCAGCTTTGGGGACTCTTCCTACGAGCAGTACTTC
few,.,TRBJ1-2,TRBV9,CASSVASGQSGYTF,TGTGCCAGCAGCGTAGCTTCAGGACAATCTGGCTACACCTTC
.,.,TRBJ1-4,TRBV19,CASSTQLQGITTNEKLFF,TGTGCCAGTAGTACCCAACTACAGGGAATTACAACTAATGAAAAACTGTTTTTT
.,TRBD2,TRBJ2-1,TRBV4-1,CASSQVEREGLYNEQFF,TGCGCCAGCAGCCAAGTTGAGCGGGAGGGCCTATACAATGAGCAGTTCTTC
.,TRBD1,TRBJ1-5,TRBV30,CAWSGGTVSNQPQHF,TGTGCCTGGAGTGGCGGGACAGTTAGCAATCAGCCCCAGCATTTT